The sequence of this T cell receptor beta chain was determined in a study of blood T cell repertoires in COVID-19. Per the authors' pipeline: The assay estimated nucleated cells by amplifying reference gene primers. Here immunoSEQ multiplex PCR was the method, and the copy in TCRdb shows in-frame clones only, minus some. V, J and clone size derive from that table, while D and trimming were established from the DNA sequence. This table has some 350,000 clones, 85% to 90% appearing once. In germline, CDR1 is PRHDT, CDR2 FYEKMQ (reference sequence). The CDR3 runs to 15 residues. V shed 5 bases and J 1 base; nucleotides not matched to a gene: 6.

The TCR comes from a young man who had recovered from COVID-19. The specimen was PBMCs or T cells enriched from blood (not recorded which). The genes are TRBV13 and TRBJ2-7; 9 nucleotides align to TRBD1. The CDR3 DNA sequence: TGTGCCAGCAGCATAACAGGGGGCCCTTCCTACGAGCAGTACTTC. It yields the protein CASSITGGPSYEQYF.